The next 10 T cell receptor beta chains were all read from a single sample in a study of cytomegalovirus exposure and HLA in healthy donors. Primers: 60 Vbeta forward and 13 Jbeta reverse. The table came from immunoSEQ multiplex PCR; TCRdb's copy has only in-frame clones and leaves some out. The table records 75,000 to 95,000 clones, 60% to 70% of them present only once. The specimen sequenced was PBMCs. Receptor source: a woman aged 30 to 39 in good health and CMV-seronegative.

The chain is built from TRBV7-6 and TRBJ1-1, with TRBD1 matching over 9 bases. The trim removed 5 bases at V and 8 bases at J, leaving 0 bases unmatched. Germline V gene lookup returns CDR1 SGHVS and CDR2 FNYEAQ. The CDR3 runs 11 residues. CDR3 bases: TGTGCCAGCAGCGGGACAGGGGAAGCTTTCTTT. This gives the protein CASSGTGEAFF.

A few counts support this clone. The chain has TRBV7-2 and TRBJ2-7; possible D gene TRBD2, 6 bases. Trimming stripped 4 bases from V and 3 bases from J, with 13 bases between. The CDR3 has 14 residues. Germline lookup yields CDR1 SGHTA and CDR2 FQGNSA. The CDR3 region is CASSSGLYIYEQYF. CDR3 sequence (DNA): TGTGCCAGCAGCTCCGGACTATATATCTACGAGCAGTACTTC.

The J gene is TRBJ2-3, the V gene TRBV12-5; 7 bases line up with TRBD2. V gave up 5 bases and J gave up 0 bases; unmatched junction bases: 2. The CDR3 consists of 14 residues. CDR1 LGHNT and CDR2 FRNRAP come from the germline V gene. Here the CDR3 DNA reads TGTGCTAGTGGTCAAGCGGGGAGCACAGATACGCAGTATTTT. It codes for CASGQAGSTDTQYF. Variable domain in full (rest from reference TRBV12-5 and TRBJ2-3): DARVTQTPRHKVTEMGQEVTMRCQPILGHNTVFWYRQTMMQGLELLAYFRNRAPLDDSGMPKDRFSAEMPDATLATLKIQPSEPRDSAVYFCASGQAGSTDTQYFGPGTRLTVL.

The rearrangement uses TRBV5-4 and TRBJ2-1; 11 bases are a match to TRBD2. Germline values: CDR1 SGHNT, CDR2 YYREEE (reference sequence). The trim removed 2 bases at V and 0 bases at J, leaving 10 bases unmatched. This CDR3 is 19 amino acids long. The CDR3 DNA follows: TGTGCCAGCAGCTTTGGGGCTAGCGGGGGGCTGAGCTCCTACAATGAGCAGTTCTTC. It specifies CASSFGASGGLSSYNEQFF.

This clone was seen a few times. The V call is TRBV28, the J call TRBJ1-1; D unresolved. Germline loops: CDR1 MDHEN, CDR2 SYDVKM. The CDR3 loop spans 14 amino acids. V was clipped by 3 bases and J by 2 bases, with 10 bases between them. CDR3 coding DNA: TGTGCCAGCAGTTTCCCCCCCCTCAACACTGAAGCTTTCTTT. Translation gives CASSFPPLNTEAFF.

This clone came up once. This chain links TRBV19 with TRBJ1-5, with 10 bases identical to TRBD1. There are 15 residues in the CDR3. The trim removed 6 bases at V and 5 bases at J, leaving 7 bases unmatched. In germline, CDR1 is LNHDA, CDR2 SQIVND (reference sequence). CDR3 nucleotide sequence: TGTGCCAGTAGGATCTCGGACAGGGGGTATCAGCCCCAGCATTTT. Protein: CASRISDRGYQPQHF. The complete variable domain, with remaining parts taken from reference TRBV19 and TRBJ1-5, reads DGGITQSPKYLFRKEGQNVTLSCEQNLNHDAMYWYRQDPGQGLRLIYYSQIVNDFQKGDIAEGYSVSREKKESFPLTVTSAQKNPTAFYLCASRISDRGYQPQHFGDGTRLSIL.

This clone was observed once. This chain uses TRBV19 with TRBJ2-2; maybe TRBD1 (5 bases). Per germline, CDR1 LNHDA and CDR2 SQIVND (reference sequence). This CDR3 is built from 14 residues. The V end was cut by 7 bases, the J end by 1 base, with 10 bases between. CDR3 coding DNA: TGTGCCAGTACCGTGACAGAGAACACCGGGGAGCTGTTTTTT. Its protein product is CASTVTENTGELFF. Using reference TRBV19 and TRBJ2-2 for the parts outside the CDR3, the full variable domain is DGGITQSPKYLFRKEGQNVTLSCEQNLNHDAMYWYRQDPGQGLRLIYYSQIVNDFQKGDIAEGYSVSREKKESFPLTVTSAQKNPTAFYLCASTVTENTGELFFGEGSRLTVL.

This clone occurred a few times. This chain links TRBV5-4 with TRBJ2-7, with 8 bases lining up with TRBD2. The CDR3 spans 14 residues. Germline values: CDR1 SGHNT, CDR2 YYREEE (reference sequence). J lost 2 bases, V lost 3 bases, and 4 bases had no gene match. Here the CDR3 DNA reads TGTGCCAGCAGCTATAGCGGGGTAACCTACGAGCAGTACTTC. This gives the protein CASSYSGVTYEQYF. Full variable domain (missing parts from reference TRBV5-4 and TRBJ2-7): ETGVTQSPTHLIKTRGQQVTLRCSSQSGHNTVSWYQQALGQGPQFIFQYYREEENGRGNFPPRFSGLQFPNYSSELNVNALELDDSALYLCASSYSGVTYEQYFGPGTRLTVT.

In regard to this clone: A junction end diverges from the germline sequence, so it may reflect a read error. This same CDR3 is encoded by further DNA sequences in the sample. This chain joins TRBV5-1 and TRBJ2-5, with D tentatively TRBD1 (5 bases). This CDR3 region has 14 residues. Germline V gene lookup returns CDR1 SGHRS and CDR2 YFSETQ. This CDR3 is CASSPQGRGETQYF. Written as DNA, the CDR3 is TGCGCTAGCAGCCCCCAGGGAAGGGGTGAGACCCAGTACTTC. Together with reference TRBV5-1 and TRBJ2-5, the CDR3 gives the full variable domain: KAGVTQTPRYLIKTRGQQVTLSCSPISGHRSVSWYQQTPGQGLQFLFEYFSETQRNKGNFPGRFSGRQFSNSRSEMNVSTLELGDSALYLCASSPQGRGETQYFGPGTRLLVL.

The rearrangement joins TRBV7-6 to TRBJ2-1; the match to TRBD2 covers 9 bases. Germline V gives CDR1 SGHVS, CDR2 FNYEAQ. The CDR3 totals 15 residues. V dropped 6 bases and J dropped 7; count of bases not matched to a gene: 10. The CDR3 nucleotides read TGTGCCAGCAGTTTTGCGGGGGGGACTCCTAATGAGCAGTTCTTC. Amino acids: CASSFAGGTPNEQFF.